The clone carrying this T cell receptor (beta chain) was detected a few times. Antigen: not known. Trimming took off 0 bases at V and 4 bases at J, with 13 bases between the two ends. Looked up from germline, CDR1 is SGHNT and CDR2 is YENEEA. CDR3 size: 16 residues. Time point specified: patch test 1, 2 weeks after DPC sensitization. As for treatment: therapeutic diphenylcyclopropenone sensitization with weekly scalp DPC. The sample comes from a study of human T cells and chemical hapten exposure. As for the study in general: Upper back patch tests used 0.01% DPC, scored after 6 days. Alopecia areata, totalis and universalis patients, mostly female, were included.

Overall study findings and caveats: Having alopecia, the donors may differ immunologically from healthy people. The number of TCRs above 1 in 1000 frequency did not change after DPC sensitization.

Each CDR3 protein is one row after TCRdb ran MiXCR on the RACE reads. The sample includes around 160,000 distinct CDR3 sequences, 13% to 15% seen only once; the top ten take less than 2%. This chain joins TRBV11-3 and TRBJ2-1, with D hard to call. This specimen was whole blood, taken in connection with sensitization to the hapten diphenylcyclopropenone (DPC). This TCR derives from a woman aged 25 to 45 with alopecia areata. Some clones in this sample may be carry-over from other donors' samples. CDR3 nucleotides: TGTGCCAGCAGCTTAGAGTCCTCAGACGCTTACAATGAGCAGTTCTTC. It is translated as CASSLESSDAYNEQFF. Full variable domain (rest looked up from reference TRBV11-3 and TRBJ2-1): EAGVVQSPRYKIIEKKQPVAFWCNPISGHNTLYWYLQNLGQGPELLIRYENEEAVDDSQLPKDRFSAERLKGVDSTLKIQPAELGDSAVYLCASSLESSDAYNEQFFGPGTRLTVL.